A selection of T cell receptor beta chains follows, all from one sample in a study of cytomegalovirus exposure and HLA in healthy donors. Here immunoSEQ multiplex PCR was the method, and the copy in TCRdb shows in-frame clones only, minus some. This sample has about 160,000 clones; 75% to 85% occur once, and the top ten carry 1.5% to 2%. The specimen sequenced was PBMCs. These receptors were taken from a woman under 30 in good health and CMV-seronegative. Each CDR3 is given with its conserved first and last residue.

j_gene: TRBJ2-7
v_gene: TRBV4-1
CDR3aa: CASSNLGTDEQYF

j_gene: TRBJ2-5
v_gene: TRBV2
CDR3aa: CASSESNSRGETQYF

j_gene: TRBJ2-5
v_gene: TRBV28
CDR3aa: CASSSRLAIRETQYF

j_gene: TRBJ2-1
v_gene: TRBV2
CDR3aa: CASSARGGWDEQFF

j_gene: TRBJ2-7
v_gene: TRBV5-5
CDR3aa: CASSLAPGTGKREQYF

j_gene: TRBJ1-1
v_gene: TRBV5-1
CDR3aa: CASSLNTGSTEAFF

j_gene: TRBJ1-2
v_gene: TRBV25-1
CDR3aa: CASSESPFKQTGGGGYTF

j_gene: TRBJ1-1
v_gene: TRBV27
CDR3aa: CASSFKQGYEAFF

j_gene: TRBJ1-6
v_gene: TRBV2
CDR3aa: CASSGAGGRNNSPLHF

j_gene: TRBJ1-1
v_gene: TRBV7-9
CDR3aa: CASSLNQVAEAFF

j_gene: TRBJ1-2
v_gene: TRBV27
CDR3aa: CASRQQGQGFGYTF

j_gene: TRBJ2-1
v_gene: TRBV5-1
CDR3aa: CASSLIPGTGNAYNEQFF

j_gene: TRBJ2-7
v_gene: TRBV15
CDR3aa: CATSRGPGVHPYEQYF

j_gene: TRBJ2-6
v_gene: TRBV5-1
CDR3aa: CASSLSFYSGANVLTF

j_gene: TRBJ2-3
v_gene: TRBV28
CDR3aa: CASGYAGLSTDTQYF

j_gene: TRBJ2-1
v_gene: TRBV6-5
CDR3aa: CASSYQGYNEQFF

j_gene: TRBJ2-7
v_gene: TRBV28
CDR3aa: CASSHTYEQYF

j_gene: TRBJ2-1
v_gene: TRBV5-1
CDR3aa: CASSLLRRGTYNEQFF

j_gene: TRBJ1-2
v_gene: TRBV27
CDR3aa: CASSRHSNYGYTF

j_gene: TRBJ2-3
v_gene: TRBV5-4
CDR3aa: CASSGRLAGGQTDTQYF

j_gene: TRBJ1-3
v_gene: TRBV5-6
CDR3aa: CASSLTGIDTIYF

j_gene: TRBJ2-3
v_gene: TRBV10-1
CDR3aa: CASSETSGSPDTQYF

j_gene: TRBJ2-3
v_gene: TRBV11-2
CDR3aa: CASSLGGGGGDTQYF

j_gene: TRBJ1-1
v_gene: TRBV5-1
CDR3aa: CASSLAMRARVNTEAFF

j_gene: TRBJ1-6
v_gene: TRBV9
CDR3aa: CASSSDGQEGSPLHF

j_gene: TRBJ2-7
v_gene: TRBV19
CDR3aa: CASSFALSSYEQYF

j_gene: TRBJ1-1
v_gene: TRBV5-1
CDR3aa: CASSDGGTENTEAFF

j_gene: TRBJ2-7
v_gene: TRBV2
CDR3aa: CASSARPPSYEQYF

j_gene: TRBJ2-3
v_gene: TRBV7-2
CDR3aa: CASSPRHSGGRNTQYF

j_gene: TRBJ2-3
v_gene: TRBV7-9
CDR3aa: CASSFMTGTDTQYF

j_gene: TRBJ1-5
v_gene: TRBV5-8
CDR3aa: CASSSGGTLNQPQHF

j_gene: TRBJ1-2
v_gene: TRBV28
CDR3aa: CASSFPQATGNYGYTF

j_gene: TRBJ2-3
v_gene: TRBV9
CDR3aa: CASSVGSWGEWGTDTQYF

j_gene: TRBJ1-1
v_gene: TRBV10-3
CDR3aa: CAISESPGDGTEAFF

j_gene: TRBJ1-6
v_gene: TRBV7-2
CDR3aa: CASSAQGPNSPLHF

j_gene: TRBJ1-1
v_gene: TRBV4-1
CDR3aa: CASSITFFRGATEAFF

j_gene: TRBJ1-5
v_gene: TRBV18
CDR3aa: CASSPEQRQPQHF

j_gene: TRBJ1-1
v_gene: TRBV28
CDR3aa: CASSLTGGVRFGTEAFF

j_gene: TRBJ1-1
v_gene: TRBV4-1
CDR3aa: CASRVARNTEAFF

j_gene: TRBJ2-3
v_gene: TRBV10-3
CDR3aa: CAILSLAGDTQYF